Listed below are T cell receptor beta chains from one sample, sequenced in a study of blood T cell repertoires in COVID-19. Produced via immunoSEQ multiplex PCR; TCRdb's table is partial and in-frame only. The table has roughly 240,000 clones, roughly 82% seen once. Sequencing was performed on peripheral blood. Receptors were obtained from a woman aged 80 or over with COVID-19, enrolled during active disease. CDR3s include the opening cysteine and the closing phenylalanine or tryptophan. The D gene is left open where the match is weak. Expanded clones are given a class, and other clones once, few, many or no size at all.

D	size	V	J	CDR3	DNA
TRBD1	once	TRBV24-1	TRBJ1-2	CATSDPRTGDYGYTF	TGTGCCACCAGTGACCCACGGACAGGGGACTATGGCTACACCTTC
NA	NA	TRBV11-2	TRBJ2-7	CASSLGKRDEQYF	TGTGCCAGCAGTTTAGGGAAGCGGGACGAGCAGTACTTC
NA	NA	TRBV11-2	TRBJ1-5	CASSLASNQPQHF	TGTGCCAGCAGCTTAGCGAGCAATCAGCCCCAGCATTTT
NA	NA	TRBV6-1	TRBJ2-1	CASTRDLLRSNEQFF	TGTGCCAGTACGCGCGATCTCCTAAGGAGCAATGAGCAGTTCTTC
TRBD1	NA	TRBV6-5	TRBJ1-3	CASRPTGGNTIYF	TGTGCCAGCAGACCGACAGGGGGAAACACCATATATTTT
NA	NA	TRBV5-4	TRBJ2-6	CASSQAGANVLTF	TGTGCCAGCAGCCAGGCCGGGGCCAACGTCCTGACTTTC
NA	once	TRBV27	TRBJ2-5	CASSLLGVGETQYF	TGTGCCAGCAGCCTCCTCGGGGTAGGAGAGACCCAGTACTTC
TRBD1	NA	TRBV19	TRBJ1-5	CASSIGQGAGMVPQHF	TGTGCCAGTAGTATCGGACAGGGGGCGGGAATGGTGCCCCAGCATTTT
TRBD1	NA	TRBV19	TRBJ1-5	CASHETGDVEPQHF	TGTGCCAGTCATGAGACAGGGGACGTTGAGCCCCAGCATTTT
TRBD2	NA	TRBV11-2	TRBJ2-3	CASSPRLAGSTDTQYF	TGTGCCAGCAGCCCTCGACTAGCGGGGAGCACAGATACGCAGTATTTT
NA	NA	TRBV28	TRBJ2-7	CASSSLLGAGASYEQYF	TGTGCCAGCAGCTCACTTTTGGGGGCGGGGGCCTCCTACGAGCAGTACTTC
NA	NA	TRBV7-3	TRBJ2-3	CASSSGQIVDTQYF	TGTGCCAGCAGCTCCGGACAGATTGTAGATACGCAGTATTTT
TRBD1	NA	TRBV27	TRBJ2-3	CASSPKGANTDTQYF	TGTGCCAGCAGTCCCAAGGGGGCGAACACAGATACGCAGTATTTT
NA	few	TRBV28	TRBJ1-4	CASSFGHLEKLFF	TGTGCCAGCAGTTTTGGGCACCTGGAAAAACTGTTTTTT
NA	NA	TRBV28	TRBJ1-6	CASSLRGGASPLHF	TGTGCCAGCAGTTTAAGGGGGGGGGCTTCACCCCTCCACTTT
NA	NA	TRBV5-1	TRBJ1-6	CASSPEVGRSYNSPLHF	TGCGCCAGCAGCCCCGAGGTGGGTCGGTCCTATAATTCACCCCTCCACTTT
NA	few	TRBV28	TRBJ1-1	CASTPPGGGAEAFF	TGTGCCAGCACCCCCCCCGGGGGGGGTGCTGAAGCTTTCTTT
NA	NA	TRBV30	TRBJ1-1	CAWRGQMNTEAFF	TGTGCCTGGAGAGGACAGATGAACACTGAAGCTTTCTTT
TRBD1	NA	TRBV6-5	TRBJ1-5	CASRYTGGEQPQHF	TGTGCCAGCAGGTATACAGGGGGCGAACAGCCCCAGCATTTT
NA	few	TRBV28	TRBJ1-2	CASSLQGPYGYTF	TGTGCCAGCAGTTTGCAGGGGCCCTATGGCTACACCTTC
TRBD1	NA	TRBV6-1	TRBJ1-4	CASSEDRVNEKLFF	TGTGCCAGCAGTGAGGACAGGGTAAATGAAAAACTGTTTTTT
TRBD1	NA	TRBV7-6	TRBJ1-3	CASSLAGGQGALLSGNTIYF	TGTGCCAGCAGCTTAGCGGGGGGACAGGGGGCCCTTCTCTCTGGAAACACCATATATTTT
NA	NA	TRBV13	TRBJ1-5	CASSDSRRGGNQPQHF	TGTGCCAGCAGCGATAGCCGCAGGGGCGGCAATCAGCCCCAGCATTTT
NA	NA	TRBV7-2	TRBJ1-2	CASSYDNGLYGYTF	TGTGCCAGCAGCTACGACAATGGCCTCTATGGCTACACCTTC
NA	NA	TRBV2	TRBJ1-5	CASSGDWNQPQHF	TGTGCCAGCAGCGGGGACTGGAATCAGCCCCAGCATTTT
NA	once	TRBV7-2	TRBJ1-2	CASSFFLTAGYTF	TGTGCCAGCAGCTTCTTCCTTACTGCTGGCTACACCTTC
TRBD1	NA	TRBV3-1/TRBV3-2	TRBJ2-7	CASSPRDSRPYEQYF	TGTGCCAGCAGCCCCCGGGACAGCCGACCCTACGAGCAGTACTTC
TRBD1	NA	TRBV3-1/TRBV3-2	TRBJ2-3	CASTRGRLPLDTQYF	TGTGCCAGCACCAGGGGGAGACTCCCGTTAGATACGCAGTATTTT
TRBD1	NA	TRBV6-5	TRBJ1-5	CASRFDRAGQPQHF	TGTGCCAGCAGGTTCGACAGGGCTGGACAGCCCCAGCATTTT
NA	NA	TRBV30	TRBJ1-5	CAWSGGFNQPQHF	TGTGCCTGGAGTGGAGGGTTCAATCAGCCCCAGCATTTT
TRBD1	NA	TRBV7-9	TRBJ2-1	CASSLAWDRDNEQFF	TGTGCCAGCAGCTTAGCGTGGGACAGGGACAATGAGCAGTTCTTC
NA	NA	TRBV5-1	TRBJ2-2	CASSLQGGTGELFF	TGCGCCAGCAGCCTACAGGGTGGCACCGGGGAGCTGTTTTTT
NA	NA	TRBV7-2	TRBJ2-6	CASSLLGSSSGANVLTF	TGTGCCAGCAGCTTGTTGGGCAGTTCCTCTGGGGCCAACGTCCTGACTTTC
TRBD1	NA	TRBV6-2/TRBV6-3	TRBJ1-1	CASSYLLGQGAGEAFF	TGTGCCAGCAGTTACCTACTGGGACAGGGGGCAGGAGAAGCTTTCTTT
TRBD1	NA	TRBV18	TRBJ2-2	CASSPTGGTNTGELFF	TGTGCCAGCTCACCTACAGGGGGCACGAACACCGGGGAGCTGTTTTTT
NA	once	TRBV12-5	TRBJ1-5	CASGSPRGYSNQPQHF	TGTGCTAGTGGTTCGCCCAGGGGCTATAGCAATCAGCCCCAGCATTTT
TRBD2	NA	TRBV5-1	TRBJ2-1	CASSGGASGPNEQFF	TGCGCCAGCAGCGGTGGGGCTAGCGGGCCCAATGAGCAGTTCTTC
TRBD1	NA	TRBV6-4	TRBJ2-1	CASSQGARSNEQFF	TGTGCCAGCAGTCAGGGGGCTCGGAGCAATGAGCAGTTCTTC
NA	NA	TRBV7-3	TRBJ1-1	CASSLLGGNTEAFF	TGTGCCAGCAGCCTCCTCGGGGGGAACACTGAAGCTTTCTTT
TRBD2	NA	TRBV4-2	TRBJ2-1	CASSPTTSGGYYNEQFF	TGTGCCAGCAGCCCCACCACTAGCGGGGGGTACTACAATGAGCAGTTCTTC
TRBD1	NA	TRBV27	TRBJ1-1	CASSFWDRVGAEAFF	TGTGCCAGCAGTTTCTGGGACAGGGTTGGAGCTGAAGCTTTCTTT
NA	once	TRBV9	TRBJ1-5	CASSSTAENQPQHF	TGTGCCAGCAGCTCGACAGCAGAAAATCAGCCCCAGCATTTT
TRBD1	NA	TRBV2	TRBJ1-4	CASSLVGTGSTNEKLFF	TGTGCCAGCAGTCTGGTGGGGACAGGGTCGACTAATGAAAAACTGTTTTTT
NA	NA	TRBV19	TRBJ1-1	CASSIYGGTGRNTEAFF	TGTGCCAGTAGTATCTACGGGGGGACGGGCCGGAACACTGAAGCTTTCTTT
NA	few	TRBV18	TRBJ2-5	CASSQHPSETQYF	TGTGCCAGCTCACAACACCCCTCAGAGACCCAGTACTTC
NA	NA	TRBV5-1	TRBJ1-2	CASRREVPYGYTF	TGCGCCAGCCGCCGGGAAGTGCCCTATGGCTACACCTTC
NA	NA	TRBV19	TRBJ2-1	CASESYNEQFF	TGTGCCAGTGAGTCCTACAATGAGCAGTTCTTC
TRBD1	NA	TRBV18	TRBJ2-7	CASRGQAYEQYF	TGTGCCAGCCGCGGACAGGCCTACGAGCAGTACTTC
TRBD1	NA	TRBV5-1	TRBJ1-4	CASSPGPGGIEKLFF	TGCGCCAGCAGCCCCGGGCCAGGGGGCATTGAAAAACTGTTTTTT
TRBD1	once	TRBV28	TRBJ1-2	CASSSTQGAYNGYTF	TGTGCCAGCAGTTCCACACAGGGGGCCTATAACGGCTACACCTTC
TRBD1	once	TRBV29-1	TRBJ2-3	CSVDGSGTGVSTDTQYF	TGCAGCGTTGACGGATCCGGGACAGGGGTTAGCACAGATACGCAGTATTTT
NA	NA	TRBV5-5	TRBJ2-7	CASSPDGGRVAYEQYF	TGTGCCAGCAGCCCGGACGGAGGGAGAGTCGCGTACGAGCAGTACTTC
TRBD1	NA	TRBV3-1/TRBV3-2	TRBJ1-2	CASSQGGTGDGYTF	TGTGCCAGCAGCCAAGGGGGAACAGGGGATGGCTACACCTTC
TRBD1	NA	TRBV14	TRBJ2-7	CASSPQGISYEQYF	TGTGCCAGCAGCCCACAGGGGATATCCTACGAGCAGTACTTC
TRBD1	NA	TRBV28	TRBJ2-7	CASSFDRGYEQYF	TGTGCCAGCAGCTTCGACAGGGGCTACGAGCAGTACTTC